This T cell receptor (beta chain) was sequenced during a study of memory CD4+ T cells and cytomegalovirus serostatus. Study information: Donors were healthy Belgian adults, 9 CMV seropositive and approximately 25 seronegative.

Of note for this clone: Additional DNA sequences in this sample encode the identical CDR3.

Single viable CD3+CD4+CD8-CD45RO+ cells were sorted as the memory CD4+ T cells. TCRdb keeps only in-frame clones here, not all; method: immunoSEQ multiplex PCR. The sample has 80,000 or so clones, about 78% seen once. CDR3 length: 13 residues. The germline V gene has CDR1 SGHDT and CDR2 YYEEEE. V lost 0 bases to trimming and J lost 2 bases, with 4 bases between them. The chain has TRBV5-6 and TRBJ2-3, with no clear D. The specimen sequenced was memory CD4+ T cells from blood. The receptor was derived from an adult in good health and CMV-seropositive. CDR3 coding DNA: TGTGCCAGCAGCTTGGGCCCCACAGATACGCAGTATTTT. Translated: CASSLGPTDTQYF. Looking up the rest from reference TRBV5-6 and TRBJ2-3 gives the full variable domain: DAGVTQSPTHLIKTRGQQVTLRCSPKSGHDTVSWYQQALGQGPQFIFQYYEEEERQRGNFPDRFSGHQFPNYSSELNVNALLLGDSALYLCASSLGPTDTQYFGPGTRLTVL.